The present TCR beta chain was sequenced within a study of CD8 T cells in Susac syndrome. Study overall: When blood was drawn, patients with Susac syndrome were on intravenous immunoglobulin alone, on corticosteroids, or therapy-naive. Regarding the study as a whole: The study recognized that the number of individuals in its TCR sequencing and HLA analysis was relatively small.

The CDR3 is 13 amino acids. With 0 bases removed from V and 13 bases from J, the gap between germline ends came to 12 bases. Germline V gene data show CDR1 as LGHDT and CDR2 as YNNKEL (reference sequence). An input of roughly 0.45 to 1 ug of RNA was subjected to reverse transcription using random hexamers. Amplification of TCR beta CDR3 spanned 54 Vbeta and 13 Jbeta via immunoSEQ multiplex PCR. TCRdb passed the immunoSEQ multiplex PCR reads through MiXCR, listing each CDR3 protein once. Found here are approximately 160,000 distinct CDR3 sequences, 95% to 96% of them singletons; the top ten hold around 0.12%. The diagnostic criteria were recently defined, and patients with Susac syndrome met them for definite or probable disease. Turning to this clonotype: Its specificity is unknown.

This chain joins TRBV3-1 and TRBJ2-2; a possible D gene is TRBD2 (6 bases). The sequence was obtained from a human donor with Susac syndrome. The material sequenced was CD4+ T cells from PBMCs. The CDR3 loop is CASSQDFEGGLFF. The CDR3 DNA follows: TGTGCCAGCAGCCAAGATTTCGAGGGAGGGCTGTTTTTT. The full variable domain, with the rest looked up from reference TRBV3-1 and TRBJ2-2, is DTAVSQTPKYLVTQMGNDKSIKCEQNLGHDTMYWYKQDSKKFLKIMFSYNNKELIINETVPNRFSPKSPDKAHLNLHINSLELGDSAVYFCASSQDFEGGLFFGEGSRLTVL.